This TCR beta chain was profiled in a study of T cells in Graves' hyperthyroidism and ophthalmopathy. This clonotype was observed many times. The length of the CDR3 is 14 residues. Germline V CDR1 and CDR2: PRHDT, FYEKMQ (reference sequence). V gave up 0 bases and J gave up 7 bases, with 10 bases separating them. Regions amplified from RNA transcripts were the TCR beta CDR3 regions. Initially, a first-round RT-PCR of the TCR CDR3 employed the HTBI primer set. A single record per CDR3 protein comes from TCRdb applying MiXCR to the multiplex PCR reads. The sample lists roughly 180,000 distinct CDR3 sequences, about 9% occurring once.

The clonotype comes from a woman aged 18-29 years with Graves' hyperthyroidism that later progressed to Graves' ophthalmopathy. The specimen was blood. The chain uses TRBV13 and TRBJ1-5; weak D call: TRBD1 (6 bases). CDR3 in amino acids: CASSLGQGGQPQHF. CDR3 DNA: TGTGCCAGCAGCTTAGGACAGGGAGGGCAGCCCCAGCATTTT.